This T cell receptor beta chain was captured in a study of T cells in Graves' hyperthyroidism and ophthalmopathy. The ends were cut back, 5 bases at V and 7 bases at J, with 11 bases in the middle. The germline gives CDR1 MDHEN, CDR2 SYDVKM. CDR3 length equals 12 residues. Clinical Activity Scores of at least 3, NOSPECS grades of at least 4 and durations under 3 months characterized ophthalmopathy patients. Exclusions: uncontrolled infection, other autoimmune disease, pregnancy, lactation. Thyroid ultrasound and orbital computed tomography, with clinical symptoms and serum thyroxine and TRAb, informed diagnoses. On this clonotype itself: The antigen remains unidentified.

General study findings and limits: In the blood, most expanded thyroid clonotypes above 0.001 appeared as well.

It was RNA transcripts that yielded the amplified TCR beta CDR3 regions. Primed by the HTBI set, a first-round RT-PCR was run on the TCR CDR3. TCRdb fed the multiplex PCR reads into MiXCR, producing one record per CDR3 protein. The table lists a few hundred thousand distinct CDR3 sequences, 22% of them singletons, with around 62% in the top ten. V usage is TRBV28 and J usage is TRBJ2-5, with D perhaps matching TRBD1 (5 bases). The sequenced material came from blood. This sequence was found in a man under 40 with Graves' ophthalmopathy. In DNA, the CDR3 is TGTGCCAGCAGTCCGCAGGGTTTGACCCAGTACTTC. Amino acids: CASSPQGLTQYF.